The rows below give T cell receptor beta chains drawn from one sample of a study of control samples from healthy donors and cancer patients. Libraries were prepared by immunoSEQ multiplex PCR; TCRdb keeps only in-frame clonotypes and omits some of them. The sample gives about 160,000 clones, around 90% of which show up once; roughly 0.7% is in the top ten. The sequencing input was blood. Receptors originate from a young woman in good health. Both conserved end residues are part of each CDR3. Each record gives: D gene, clone size, V gene, J gene, CDR3 DNA, CDR3 protein. The D gene is left open where the match is weak. Where a row states a size, it is once, few, many or the class of an expanded clone; other rows omit it.

d_call: TRBD1
clone_size: once
v_call: TRBV10-3
j_call: TRBJ1-4
cdr3_nt: TGTGCCATCAGTTCCGGACAGGAACCTAATGAAAAACTGTTTTTT
cdr3_aa: CAISSGQEPNEKLFF

d_call: .
clone_size: few
v_call: TRBV12-3/TRBV12-4
j_call: TRBJ1-1
cdr3_nt: TGTGCCAGCAGTTCCGGTTCAGGGCCAGCTTTCTTT
cdr3_aa: CASSSGSGPAFF

d_call: .
clone_size: .
v_call: TRBV11-2
j_call: TRBJ2-2
cdr3_nt: TGTGCCAGCAGCCCCCGGGATTGGGAACCGAACACCGGGGAGCTGTTTTTT
cdr3_aa: CASSPRDWEPNTGELFF

d_call: .
clone_size: .
v_call: TRBV25-1
j_call: TRBJ1-1
cdr3_nt: TGTGCCAGCCCCTTAGGGGAGGGGATAATCAACTCTGAAGCTTTCTTT
cdr3_aa: CASPLGEGIINSEAFF

d_call: .
clone_size: .
v_call: TRBV4-3
j_call: TRBJ1-1
cdr3_nt: TGCGCCAGCAGCCAAGGCAATCCCTTTAGGAACACTGAAGCTTTCTTT
cdr3_aa: CASSQGNPFRNTEAFF

d_call: TRBD1
clone_size: .
v_call: TRBV28
j_call: TRBJ2-1
cdr3_nt: TGTGCCAGCAGCACCACAGGGGGCCCCTACTGTGAGCAGTTCTTC
cdr3_aa: CASSTTGGPYCEQFF

d_call: TRBD2
clone_size: .
v_call: TRBV27
j_call: TRBJ2-1
cdr3_nt: TGTGCCAGCAGCTTAGCGGGTTCCTACAATGAGCAGTTCTTC
cdr3_aa: CASSLAGSYNEQFF

d_call: .
clone_size: .
v_call: TRBV28
j_call: TRBJ1-1
cdr3_nt: TGTGCCAGCAGTTTAAGGGGGGGAGACAGAGGCACTGAAGCTTTCTTT
cdr3_aa: CASSLRGGDRGTEAFF

d_call: .
clone_size: .
v_call: TRBV19
j_call: TRBJ2-3
cdr3_nt: TGTGCCAGTAGCAAGGCGGGCGCGGGGACAGATACGCAGTATTTT
cdr3_aa: CASSKAGAGTDTQYF

d_call: .
clone_size: .
v_call: TRBV24-1
j_call: TRBJ2-3
cdr3_nt: TGTGCCACCAGTGGTTTAAATACGCAGTATTTT
cdr3_aa: CATSGLNTQYF

d_call: TRBD1
clone_size: .
v_call: TRBV7-8
j_call: TRBJ2-4
cdr3_nt: TGTGCCAGCTTCCGGGACAGGGGGACCAAAAACATTCAGTACTTC
cdr3_aa: CASFRDRGTKNIQYF

d_call: .
clone_size: .
v_call: TRBV7-9
j_call: TRBJ2-7
cdr3_nt: TGTGCCAGCAGCTTGCAAGGGAGCCACGAGCAGTACTTC
cdr3_aa: CASSLQGSHEQYF

d_call: .
clone_size: .
v_call: TRBV7-2
j_call: TRBJ1-4
cdr3_nt: TGTGCCAGCAGCTTGAGGGTGGGGAGGGGCCTGAATGAAAAACTGTTTTTT
cdr3_aa: CASSLRVGRGLNEKLFF

d_call: TRBD1
clone_size: .
v_call: TRBV24-1
j_call: TRBJ1-2
cdr3_nt: TGTGCCACCAGTGATCCGGGACAGGGGGCTTATGGCTACACCTTC
cdr3_aa: CATSDPGQGAYGYTF

d_call: .
clone_size: .
v_call: TRBV2
j_call: TRBJ2-1
cdr3_nt: TGTGCCAGCGAGGGACCGGACGACTACAATGAGCAGTTCTTC
cdr3_aa: CASEGPDDYNEQFF

d_call: TRBD1
clone_size: once
v_call: TRBV4-1
j_call: TRBJ1-2
cdr3_nt: TGCGCCAGCAGCCGTATTGGACAGGGCTATGGCTACACCTTC
cdr3_aa: CASSRIGQGYGYTF

d_call: .
clone_size: once
v_call: TRBV6-4
j_call: TRBJ1-5
cdr3_nt: TGTGCCAGCAGTGACTCCGGCAGCGATAGCAATCAGCCCCAGCATTTT
cdr3_aa: CASSDSGSDSNQPQHF

d_call: .
clone_size: .
v_call: TRBV18
j_call: TRBJ2-1
cdr3_nt: TGTGCCAGCTCACCGCCAGGTGAGCAGTTCTTC
cdr3_aa: CASSPPGEQFF

d_call: TRBD1
clone_size: .
v_call: TRBV18
j_call: TRBJ2-7
cdr3_nt: TGTGCCAGCTCCCGGGCCGGGACAGGCGAGCAGTACTTC
cdr3_aa: CASSRAGTGEQYF

d_call: .
clone_size: .
v_call: TRBV13
j_call: TRBJ1-1
cdr3_nt: TGTGCCAGCAGCCAAGGGGAGACTGAAGCTTTCTTT
cdr3_aa: CASSQGETEAFF

d_call: .
clone_size: once
v_call: TRBV9
j_call: TRBJ2-2
cdr3_nt: TGTGCCAGCAGCTCTAGGGGGCGGGGGATAACTTCCCCCACCGGGGAGCTGTTTTTT
cdr3_aa: CASSSRGRGITSPTGELFF

d_call: TRBD1
clone_size: .
v_call: TRBV12-3/TRBV12-4
j_call: TRBJ1-2
cdr3_nt: TGTGCCAGCAGTACCGGGACAGGGTATGGCTACACCTTC
cdr3_aa: CASSTGTGYGYTF

d_call: .
clone_size: .
v_call: TRBV27
j_call: TRBJ2-7
cdr3_nt: TGTGCCAGCAGTCTCCCCTCTGGGGACGAGCAGTACTTC
cdr3_aa: CASSLPSGDEQYF

d_call: .
clone_size: .
v_call: TRBV2
j_call: TRBJ2-7
cdr3_nt: TGTGCCAGCACCCCCTTTGGCGCGAGCTCCTACGAGCAGTACTTC
cdr3_aa: CASTPFGASSYEQYF

d_call: .
clone_size: .
v_call: TRBV11-2
j_call: TRBJ2-7
cdr3_nt: TGTGCCAGCAGAACCAACTATGCCTACGAGCAGTACTTC
cdr3_aa: CASRTNYAYEQYF

d_call: .
clone_size: .
v_call: TRBV7-9
j_call: TRBJ2-5
cdr3_nt: TGTGCCAGCAGCTGGAAGGGAAGCCAAGAGACCCAGTACTTC
cdr3_aa: CASSWKGSQETQYF

d_call: TRBD2
clone_size: .
v_call: TRBV6-2/TRBV6-3
j_call: TRBJ2-5
cdr3_nt: TGTGCCAGCAGTTACTCGAATTTTAGGCGGGAGGGCAAACGGGGAGAGACCCAGTACTTC
cdr3_aa: CASSYSNFRREGKRGETQYF

d_call: .
clone_size: .
v_call: TRBV28
j_call: TRBJ1-2
cdr3_nt: TGTGCCAGCAGTTTTGGGCCCTCCGAGTATGGCTACACCTTC
cdr3_aa: CASSFGPSEYGYTF

d_call: .
clone_size: .
v_call: TRBV27
j_call: TRBJ1-1
cdr3_nt: TGTGCCAGCAGTTGGGGGATTGACACTGAAGCTTTCTTT
cdr3_aa: CASSWGIDTEAFF

d_call: .
clone_size: .
v_call: TRBV30
j_call: TRBJ1-1
cdr3_nt: TGTGCCTGGAGTGCCAAGCATGAAGCTTTCTTT
cdr3_aa: CAWSAKHEAFF

d_call: TRBD2
clone_size: .
v_call: TRBV3-1/TRBV3-2
j_call: TRBJ2-1
cdr3_nt: TGTGCCAGCAGCCAAGTAGCGGGGGGCTCCTACAATGAGCAGTTCTTC
cdr3_aa: CASSQVAGGSYNEQFF

d_call: TRBD1
clone_size: .
v_call: TRBV2
j_call: TRBJ1-6
cdr3_nt: TGTGCCAGCAGGAAGGACAGGGGGAATTCACCCCTCCACTTT
cdr3_aa: CASRKDRGNSPLHF

d_call: .
clone_size: .
v_call: TRBV5-4
j_call: TRBJ2-7
cdr3_nt: TGTGCCAGCAGCTTGGGGCTAGCCTCCTACGAGCAGTACTTC
cdr3_aa: CASSLGLASYEQYF

d_call: .
clone_size: few
v_call: TRBV28
j_call: TRBJ1-2
cdr3_nt: TGTGCCAGCAGTTTATCATATCTTTCACAGTGGCTATATGGCTACACCTTC
cdr3_aa: CASSLSYLSQWLYGYTF

d_call: .
clone_size: .
v_call: TRBV7-9
j_call: TRBJ2-3
cdr3_nt: TGTGCCAGCAGCTCCCCCCCTCTTGGCCCAGATACGCAGTATTTT
cdr3_aa: CASSSPPLGPDTQYF

d_call: .
clone_size: .
v_call: TRBV7-9
j_call: TRBJ1-3
cdr3_nt: TGTGCCAGCAGCTTAGCAGGGACTGGAAACACCATATATTTT
cdr3_aa: CASSLAGTGNTIYF

d_call: .
clone_size: .
v_call: TRBV7-3
j_call: TRBJ2-4
cdr3_nt: TGTGCCAGCAGCTTAACCCTGCGATCTTCTGGGGGACGGTACATTCAGTACTTC
cdr3_aa: CASSLTLRSSGGRYIQYF

d_call: .
clone_size: .
v_call: TRBV4-2
j_call: TRBJ2-4
cdr3_nt: TGTGCCAGCAGCCAAGATGTTCTATTGAGGAACATTCAGTACTTC
cdr3_aa: CASSQDVLLRNIQYF

d_call: .
clone_size: .
v_call: TRBV6-1
j_call: TRBJ1-1
cdr3_nt: TGTGCCAGCAGTGACCGGGCTCTCCGGGTTTTAAACACTGAAGCTTTCTTT
cdr3_aa: CASSDRALRVLNTEAFF

d_call: .
clone_size: .
v_call: TRBV3-1/TRBV3-2
j_call: TRBJ1-1
cdr3_nt: TGTGCCAGCAGCCAAAGCGGGTATGGTGGCACTGAAGCTTTCTTT
cdr3_aa: CASSQSGYGGTEAFF

d_call: TRBD2
clone_size: once
v_call: TRBV7-6
j_call: TRBJ2-1
cdr3_nt: TGTGCCAGCAGCTCCCGGACTAGCGGGAGGGCCTTCAATGAGCAGTTCTTC
cdr3_aa: CASSSRTSGRAFNEQFF

d_call: TRBD1
clone_size: .
v_call: TRBV3-1/TRBV3-2
j_call: TRBJ2-7
cdr3_nt: TGTGCCAGCAGCCCACTACAGGGGGCGCGCTACGAGCAGTACTTC
cdr3_aa: CASSPLQGARYEQYF

d_call: .
clone_size: once
v_call: TRBV27
j_call: TRBJ2-7
cdr3_nt: TGTGCCAGCAGTGCTACTCAGGGGGGGTACGAGCAGTACTTC
cdr3_aa: CASSATQGGYEQYF

d_call: TRBD1
clone_size: .
v_call: TRBV11-2
j_call: TRBJ1-5
cdr3_nt: TGTGCCAGCAGTCATACAGGGGATCAGCCCCAGCATTTT
cdr3_aa: CASSHTGDQPQHF

d_call: TRBD1
clone_size: .
v_call: TRBV3-1/TRBV3-2
j_call: TRBJ1-4
cdr3_nt: TGTGCCAGCAGCCTCGAGACAGGGGGGTTAATAAGACTGTTTTTT
cdr3_aa: CASSLETGGLIRLFF

d_call: .
clone_size: few
v_call: TRBV24-1
j_call: TRBJ2-2
cdr3_nt: TGTGCCACCAGTGACCCGCGAGGGGGGGGCGGGGAGCTGTTTTTT
cdr3_aa: CATSDPRGGGGELFF

d_call: TRBD1
clone_size: few
v_call: TRBV5-4
j_call: TRBJ1-5
cdr3_nt: TGTGCCAGCAGCTTACAGGGGGCGGATCAGCCCCAGCATTTT
cdr3_aa: CASSLQGADQPQHF

d_call: .
clone_size: .
v_call: TRBV2
j_call: TRBJ1-6
cdr3_nt: TGTGCCAGCAATTATGGGGGACGCGATAATTCACCCCTCCACTTT
cdr3_aa: CASNYGGRDNSPLHF

d_call: TRBD2
clone_size: .
v_call: TRBV7-3
j_call: TRBJ2-2
cdr3_nt: TGTGCCAGCAGCTTAAACCTAGCGGGGACCTTCACCGGGGAGCTGTTTTTT
cdr3_aa: CASSLNLAGTFTGELFF

d_call: .
clone_size: .
v_call: TRBV12-3/TRBV12-4
j_call: TRBJ1-1
cdr3_nt: TGTGCCAGCAGGGATGGGCCTTACACTGAAGCTTTCTTT
cdr3_aa: CASRDGPYTEAFF

d_call: TRBD1
clone_size: .
v_call: TRBV19
j_call: TRBJ2-1
cdr3_nt: TGTGCCAGTAGTATACTAGGGGGCCCGAATGAGCAGTTCTTC
cdr3_aa: CASSILGGPNEQFF

d_call: TRBD2
clone_size: .
v_call: TRBV4-2
j_call: TRBJ2-3
cdr3_nt: TGTGCCAGCAGCCAAGGACTAGCGGGAGGGCCCGGAACAGATACGCAGTATTTT
cdr3_aa: CASSQGLAGGPGTDTQYF

d_call: .
clone_size: .
v_call: TRBV5-8
j_call: TRBJ2-1
cdr3_nt: TGTGCCAGCAGCTCCGAGGGTGAACGGGAGCAGTTCTTC
cdr3_aa: CASSSEGEREQFF

d_call: TRBD1
clone_size: .
v_call: TRBV7-9
j_call: TRBJ1-1
cdr3_nt: TGTGCCAGCACCGTACAGGGGTGGGACACTGAAGCTTTCTTT
cdr3_aa: CASTVQGWDTEAFF

d_call: .
clone_size: .
v_call: TRBV19
j_call: TRBJ2-4
cdr3_nt: TGTGCCAGTCACCACGGCAGGGGCCGGGGAGCCAAAAACATTCAGTACTTC
cdr3_aa: CASHHGRGRGAKNIQYF

d_call: TRBD2
clone_size: .
v_call: TRBV5-4
j_call: TRBJ2-5
cdr3_nt: TGTGCCAGCAGCTTGAGACTAGCAGAAGAGACCCAGTACTTC
cdr3_aa: CASSLRLAEETQYF

d_call: TRBD1
clone_size: .
v_call: TRBV5-1
j_call: TRBJ2-7
cdr3_nt: TGCGCCAGCAGCTGGACAGGGTCGGGGGAGCAGTACTTC
cdr3_aa: CASSWTGSGEQYF